The T cell receptor (beta chain) under discussion was sequenced for a study of blood T cell repertoires in COVID-19. Overall study: The cDNA or gDNA used as material had been derived from T cells, B-cell-depleted T cells, or PBMCs.

Followed longitudinally, the Seattle patients had been enrolled during active infection. This CDR3 spans 14 amino acids. Germline CDR1 is DFQATT and CDR2 is SNEGSKA (reference sequence). V lost 3 bases, J lost 2 bases, and 14 bases lay in between. TCRdb's table, derived via immunoSEQ multiplex PCR, lists solely in-frame clones and lacks some. The table records some 180,000 clones, roughly 79% of them present only once. This TCR was sampled from a woman of 80 years or more with COVID-19, enrolled during active disease. Sequencing used peripheral blood. This sequence joins TRBV20-1 and TRBJ2-7; a weak D match, TRBD2 (5 bases). In nucleotides, the CDR3 is TGCAGTGCTAGTGGTGCAGCGGAAACCTACGAGCAGTACTTC. Amino acid sequence: CSASGAAETYEQYF.